A selection of T cell receptor beta chains follows, all from one sample in a study of T cells after yellow fever vaccination. TCRdb itself ran the 5' RACE reads through MiXCR, one entry per CDR3 protein. The sample has about 320,000 distinct CDR3 sequences, around 12% seen once. The material sequenced was CD4+ T cells sorted from PBMCs, taken 15 days after the yellow fever booster vaccination. The receptors come from a man between 18 and 35 years old who received the YFV17D yellow fever vaccine. Both conserved end residues are part of each CDR3. Each record gives: D gene, J gene, clone size, V gene, CDR3 DNA, CDR3 protein. The D gene is left open where the match is weak. Expanded clones are given a class, and other clones once, few, many or no size at all.

- TRBJ2-7 - TRBV15 TGTGCCACCAGCACTCTACTCAGCTCCTACGAGCAGTACTTC CATSTLLSSYEQYF
- TRBJ1-3 many TRBV4-3 TGCGCCAGCAGCCAAGATCATAACTCTGGAAACACCATATATTTT CASSQDHNSGNTIYF
- TRBJ1-5 few TRBV5-6 TGTGCCAGCAGCTTGCGGGGGGCGCAGGTCCAGCCCCAGCATTTT CASSLRGAQVQPQHF
TRBD1 TRBJ2-3 many TRBV29-1 TGCAGCGTTGAGGGACAGGGAGGCACAGATACGCAGTATTTT CSVEGQGGTDTQYF
- TRBJ1-4 - TRBV29-1 TGCAGCGCTCTGGGTGCTCTTTCAGGAAAACTGTTTTTT CSALGALSGKLFF
- TRBJ2-5 many TRBV29-1 TGCAGCGTTGAAGTTATGGGGCAGAAGACCCAGTACTTC CSVEVMGQKTQYF
- TRBJ1-4 - TRBV18 TGTGCCAGCTCCGTTGGGGCAGCTAATGAAAAACTGTTTTTT CASSVGAANEKLFF
- TRBJ2-3 few TRBV7-9 TGTGCCAGCAGCTTGGGGGTTTCGCAGTATTTT CASSLGVSQYF
- TRBJ2-1 - TRBV2 TGTGCCAGCAAATCAAGCGGGTTCTACAATGAGCAGTTCTTC CASKSSGFYNEQFF
- TRBJ1-6 - TRBV7-2 TGTGCCAGCAGCACCAGACGGACAGCAGGCTTGCCACCCCTCCACTTT CASSTRRTAGLPPLHF